The clone carrying this TCR beta chain was seen a few times. Its target is unknown. The CDR3 contains 14 residues. V lost 5 bases, J lost 0 bases, and 10 bases lay in between. Germline lookup yields CDR1 SEHNR and CDR2 FQNEAQ (reference sequence). Time point given: week 47, end of study. Every vaccination contained 300 ug of the mutant IDH1 20-mer peptide and was paired with topical imiquimod. This record comes from a study of a mutant IDH1 vaccine in newly diagnosed glioma. Profiled with immunoSEQ multiplex PCR; TCRdb holds only in-frame clones, not every one. The table includes tens of thousands of clones, around three quarters detected once.

The rearrangement joins TRBV7-9 to TRBJ1-1; TRBD1 is a possible D gene (5 bases). Source: PBMCs, taken from a glioma patient whose treatment included an IDH1 peptide vaccine. This TCR derives from a man aged 45-65 years with glioma. The CDR3 coding sequence is TGTGCCAGCAGCCCCCAGGGCTTGAACACTGAAGCTTTCTTT. Its protein is CASSPQGLNTEAFF. Combining the CDR3 with reference TRBV7-9 and TRBJ1-1 gives the whole variable domain DTGVSQNPRHKITKRGQNVTFRCDPISEHNRLYWYRQTLGQGPEFLTYFQNEAQLEKSRLLSDRFSAERPKGSFSTLEIQRTEQGDSAMYLCASSPQGLNTEAFFGQGTRLTVV.